Each of the 13 T cell receptor beta chains below was sequenced from the same sample in a study of chemoradiotherapy in HPV16-positive cancers. This table comes from immunoSEQ multiplex PCR, and its TCRdb copy is limited to in-frame clones, with some not included. The repertoire has 1,500 to 2,000 clones, around 86% of them found once; the top ten carry 8.5% to 10%. The sample consisted of tumor tissue, taken from a patient who underwent chemoradiotherapy. All receptors derive from a human donor with HPV-associated anogenital cancer.

This chain uses TRBV30 with TRBJ1-5; TRBD1 is a possible D gene (6 bases). Germline loops: CDR1 GTSNPN, CDR2 SVGIG (reference sequence). This CDR3 spans 15 amino acids. Trimming cost V 2 bases and J 0 bases, with 11 bases left between them. The chain's CDR3 is CAWSQQGYSNQPQHF. CDR3 bases: TGTGCCTGGAGTCAACAGGGTTATAGCAATCAGCCCCAGCATTTT.

DNA of the CDR3: TGCGCCAGCAGCCCAGGGACAGAAGAGACCCAGTACTTC. It encodes CASSPGTEETQYF. The genes are TRBV5-1 and TRBJ2-5; TRBD1 agrees at 7 bases. The ends lost 4 bases at V and 3 bases at J; junction bases unmatched: 3. The CDR3 covers 13 residues. Germline V gives CDR1 SGHRS, CDR2 YFSETQ.

V gene TRBV19 combines with J gene TRBJ1-3, with 7 bases fitting TRBD1. Trimming cost V 7 bases and J 1 base; bases outside gene matches: 7. Per germline, CDR1 LNHDA and CDR2 SQIVND (reference sequence). This CDR3 spans 15 amino acids. CDR3 amino acids: CASKFLTGSGNTIYF. The DNA for the CDR3 is TGTGCCAGTAAATTTTTGACAGGGTCTGGAAACACCATATATTTT.

By sample fraction, this clone is large. The chain is built from TRBV9 and TRBJ2-2; D possibly corresponds to TRBD1 (6 bases). Germline CDR1 SGDLS, CDR2 YYNGEE. The CDR3 runs to 15 residues. Trimming removed 3 bases from V and 5 bases from J, with 14 bases in between. CDR3 protein: CASSARDTITGELFF. The CDR3 DNA is TGTGCCAGCAGCGCCCGGGACACTATAACCGGGGAGCTGTTTTTT.

The V and J genes are TRBV7-8 and TRBJ2-3, with 10 positions matching TRBD2. V trimming: 3 bases; J trimming: 1 base; junction bases outside the gene matches: 1. Germline loops: CDR1 SGHVS, CDR2 FQNEAQ. The CDR3 extends over 15 amino acids. CDR3 bases: TGTGCCAGCAGCTTTCTAGCGGGGGGCACAGATACGCAGTATTTT. Translating gives CASSFLAGGTDTQYF.

The chain is built from TRBV11-2 and TRBJ2-6; no definite D call. Trimming removed 2 bases from V and 0 bases from J, with 5 bases in between. This CDR3 comprises 15 residues. The germline V gene encodes CDR1 SGHAT and CDR2 FQNNGV. As DNA, the CDR3 is TGTGCCAGCAGCTTATTCCGCTCTGGGGCCAACGTCCTGACTTTC. Its translation: CASSLFRSGANVLTF.

The rearrangement links TRBV6-4 to TRBJ1-4; TRBD1 matches at 7 bases. V was clipped by 6 bases and J by 8 bases; unmatched bases: 9. The V gene's germline CDR1 is MRHNA and CDR2 SNTAGT. This CDR3 comprises 14 residues. The CDR3 coding sequence is TGTGCCAGCAGGCTAGACAGGGATCGGGAAAAACTGTTTTTT. Its translation: CASRLDRDREKLFF.

V usage is TRBV2 and J usage is TRBJ2-7; D is perhaps TRBD1 (6 bases). Germline V gives CDR1 SNHLY, CDR2 FYNNEI. This CDR3 is 11 amino acids long. The V gene lost 6 bases and the J gene lost 3 bases, with 6 bases spanning the gap. In DNA, the CDR3 is TGTGCCAGCAGGGGACACTACGAGCAGTACTTC. Its protein is CASRGHYEQYF.

V and J are TRBV5-3 and TRBJ2-7; TRBD2 might be the D (7 bases). TRBV5-3 is an open reading frame whose function is uncertain. This CDR3 comprises 15 residues. V gave up 8 bases and J gave up 0 bases, with 18 bases separating them. CDR3 amino acids: CASPGGGARSYEQYF. CDR3 nucleotide sequence: TGTGCCAGTCCCGGTGGGGGGGCCCGCTCCTACGAGCAGTACTTC.

This clone was picked up one time. The genes are TRBV9 and TRBJ1-2; no clear D gene. Germline assignment: CDR1 SGDLS and CDR2 YYNGEE. This CDR3 is 14 amino acids long. V was trimmed by 2 bases and J by 2 bases, leaving 10 bases between them. The CDR3 DNA sequence: TGTGCCAGCAGCGTCGATCGGCGGAACTATGGCTACACCTTC. Its protein product is CASSVDRRNYGYTF.

The gene calls are TRBV10-3 and TRBJ1-6; D is unresolved. V gave up 7 bases and J gave up 3 bases, with 13 bases separating them. The CDR3 has 15 residues. The germline CDR1 and CDR2 sequences are ENHRY and SYGVKD. CDR3: CAIKETSDYNSPLHF. The CDR3 region has the DNA TGTGCCATCAAAGAGACCTCCGACTATAATTCACCCCTCCACTTT.

J is TRBJ2-2 and V is TRBV2, with TRBD1 matching 8 bases. CDR3 length equals 16 residues. Germline V gene sequence: CDR1 SNHLY, CDR2 FYNNEI. Trimming took 8 bases from V and 0 from J; bases not matched to a gene: 8. Here the CDR3 reads CASRRQGASNTGELFF. As DNA, the CDR3 is TGTGCCAGCCGACGTCAGGGGGCCTCGAACACCGGGGAGCTGTTTTTT.

This CDR3 reads CASSVSQNTEAFF. As DNA, the CDR3 is TGTGCCAGCAGCGTTAGTCAGAACACTGAAGCTTTCTTT. The J gene is TRBJ1-1, the V gene TRBV9, with D unresolved. V was clipped by 2 bases and J by 1 base, with 6 bases between them. Germline V gene lookup returns CDR1 SGDLS and CDR2 YYNGEE. This CDR3 has 13 amino acids.